Following are 27 T cell receptor beta chains from one sample sequenced in a study of CD4 T cells in relation to SARS-CoV-2 and coronaviruses. TCRdb's copy holds only in-frame clones and misses some; the assay was immunoSEQ multiplex PCR. The sample has about 29,000 clones; around 78% are singletons. The antigens for these receptors are not known. Before the COVID-19 pandemic, during about 2010-2018, CD4+ T cells were taken from unexposed donors. Isolation of CD4+ T cells took place after around eleven days in culture. Sequenced sample: CD4+ T cells from PBMCs, cultured in vitro. The receptors shown here come from a human donor in good health.

This rearrangement joins TRBV27 to TRBJ2-1, with D unresolved. V lost 2 bases and J lost 0, with 8 bases in between. CDR3 size: 15 residues. Germline values: CDR1 MNHEY, CDR2 SMNVEV (reference sequence). The CDR3 loop reads CASSLGWSSYNEQFF. CDR3 bases: TGTGCCAGCAGTTTAGGTTGGAGCTCCTACAATGAGCAGTTCTTC.

The chain employs TRBV4-3 and TRBJ2-3, with 8 nucleotides matching TRBD2. This CDR3 is 14 amino acids long. After removal of 4 bases from V and 0 bases from J, the junction contained 0 bases not matched to a gene. Germline values: CDR1 LGHNA, CDR2 YSLEER. This CDR3 is CASSPSGSTDTQYF. The CDR3 region has the DNA TGCGCCAGCAGCCCTAGCGGGAGCACAGATACGCAGTATTTT.

In its sample, this clone was seen a few times. V is TRBV4-2 and J is TRBJ1-5; a weak D match, TRBD1 (6 bases). The germline V gene encodes CDR1 LGHNA and CDR2 YNFKEQ. The CDR3 sequence is 15 residues long. Trimming stripped 1 base from V and 6 bases from J, with 13 bases between. The CDR3 nucleotides read TGTGCCAGCAGCCAAGTGCAGGGGTTGGCTCAGCCCCAGCATTTT. It encodes CASSQVQGLAQPQHF.

The genes are TRBV7-9 and TRBJ1-1; 7 nucleotides match TRBD1. V dropped 1 base and J dropped 7; count of bases not matched to a gene: 9. Germline V gives CDR1 SEHNR, CDR2 FQNEAQ (reference sequence). The CDR3 extends over 15 amino acids. For the CDR3, the DNA is TGTGCCAGCAGCTTAGTTGGGAGGGACAGCCTTGAAGCTTTCTTT. Its protein product is CASSLVGRDSLEAFF.

This clone was seen a few times. The chain has TRBV19 and TRBJ1-4; D is undetermined. In germline, CDR1 is LNHDA, CDR2 SQIVND (reference sequence). Trimming pared 3 bases from V and 4 bases from J, leaving 9 bases between. This CDR3 is built from 14 residues. CDR3 region: CASSITDLNEKLFF. CDR3 nucleotide sequence: TGTGCCAGTAGTATTACGGATCTTAATGAAAAACTGTTTTTT.

The J gene is TRBJ2-5, the V gene TRBV4-1, with a possible D match to TRBD2 (5 bases). CDR3 length equals 15 residues. V was trimmed by 4 bases and J by 5 bases, leaving 17 bases between them. Germline V gene data show CDR1 as MGHRA and CDR2 as YSYEKL. This CDR3 is CASSRPGTSIETQYF. The CDR3 DNA follows: TGCGCCAGCAGCCGACCAGGAACTAGTATCGAGACCCAGTACTTC.

This chain connects TRBV28 to TRBJ2-1; 10 bases are shared with TRBD2. CDR1 is MDHEN, CDR2 SYDVKM, per germline. Trimming at V came to 5 bases and at J to 5 bases, leaving 6 bases not matched to a gene. The CDR3 is 15 amino acids. CDR3 sequence reads: CASSPWTSGNNEQFF. CDR3 DNA sequence: TGTGCCAGCAGTCCATGGACTAGCGGAAACAATGAGCAGTTCTTC.

The V gene is TRBV7-2, the J gene TRBJ1-5; D is undetermined. Trimming left V 5 bases short and J 3 bases short, with 11 bases between. CDR1 and CDR2 from the germline V gene are SGHTA and FQGNSA. This CDR3 has 14 amino acids. The CDR3 DNA reads as TGTGCCAGCAGCACCCGGAACAACAATCAGCCCCAGCATTTT. It is translated as CASSTRNNNQPQHF.

The gene calls are TRBV2 and TRBJ2-1, with 12 bases matching TRBD2. The V gene's germline CDR1 is SNHLY and CDR2 FYNNEI. The CDR3 runs to 16 residues. V lost 6 bases and J lost 8; bases outside the gene matches: 11. The DNA for the CDR3 is TGTGCCAGCAGGCTCGGACTAGCGGGGAGAGCGGATGAGCAGTTCTTC. Translating gives CASRLGLAGRADEQFF. The variable domain in full, with the rest retrieved from reference TRBV2 and TRBJ2-1, is EPEVTQTPSHQVTQMGQEVILRCVPISNHLYFYWYRQILGQKVEFLVSFYNNEISEKSEIFDDQFSVERPDGSNFTLKIRSTKLEDSAMYFCASRLGLAGRADEQFFGPGTRLTVL.

The rearrangement joins TRBV28 to TRBJ2-7; D unclear. Per germline, CDR1 MDHEN and CDR2 SYDVKM. V was trimmed by 5 bases and J by 0 bases, leaving 17 bases between them. The CDR3 is 16 residues long. CDR3 residues: CASSAGRLLDSYEQYF. The DNA for the CDR3 is TGTGCCAGCAGTGCCGGCCGACTCTTAGACTCCTACGAGCAGTACTTC.

This chain joins TRBV20-1 and TRBJ2-3; 8 bases match TRBD2. Looked up from germline, CDR1 is DFQATT and CDR2 is SNEGSKA (reference sequence). This CDR3 is 15 amino acids long. V was clipped by 3 bases and J by 7 bases; unmatched bases: 12. Here the CDR3 DNA reads TGCAGTGCTAGTGGGGGGAGCGGGAGAGAGAATACGCAGTATTTT. Its translation: CSASGGSGRENTQYF.

The V call is TRBV24-1, the J call TRBJ2-3; a possible D gene is TRBD2 (6 bases). Trimming took 6 bases from V and 8 from J, leaving 20 bases between them. This CDR3 is built from 15 residues. The V gene's germline CDR1 is KGHDR and CDR2 SFDVKD. CDR3 DNA sequence: TGTGCCACCAGTCCGGGGGACCTATCATCGGTTACGCAGTATTTT. Its translation is CATSPGDLSSVTQYF.

The chain recombines TRBV15 with TRBJ2-1, with D maybe TRBD2 (6 bases). The CDR3 length is 12 residues. Germline CDR1 reads LNHNV; CDR2 reads YYDKDF (reference sequence). The V gene lost 1 base and the J gene lost 10 bases, with 8 bases spanning the gap. The DNA of the CDR3 is TGTGCCACCAGCAGAGCTGGAGGGGAGCAGTTCTTC. Residues: CATSRAGGEQFF.

In this sample, this clone turned up a few times. The chain carries TRBV5-6 and TRBJ1-1; D uncertain. This CDR3 contains 13 residues. The germline V gene encodes CDR1 SGHDT and CDR2 YYEEEE. V was trimmed by 1 base and J by 4 bases, leaving 8 bases between them. The CDR3 loop reads CASSLFSVTEAFF. The DNA of the CDR3 is TGTGCCAGCAGCTTGTTTAGTGTCACTGAAGCTTTCTTT.

The chain has TRBV2 and TRBJ2-7, with TRBD2 identical over 8 bases. This CDR3 contains 15 residues. Germline V CDR1 and CDR2: SNHLY, FYNNEI. With 3 bases clipped from V and 3 bases from J, the junction kept 7 bases outside the gene matches. The DNA of the CDR3 is TGTGCCAGCAGTGAGGGGGGACTAGATATCTACGAGCAGTACTTC. It specifies CASSEGGLDIYEQYF.

The chain joins TRBV9 to TRBJ2-1; 9 bases line up with TRBD1. V gave up 0 bases and J gave up 1 base; unmatched junction bases: 2. The length of the CDR3 is 16 residues. In germline, CDR1 is SGDLS, CDR2 YYNGEE. CDR3 coding DNA: TGTGCCAGCAGCGTAGTTGGGACAGGGTCCTACAATGAGCAGTTCTTC. Amino acid sequence: CASSVVGTGSYNEQFF.

The chain links TRBV7-9 to TRBJ1-1; TRBD1 agrees at 8 bases. The CDR3 spans 13 residues. In germline, CDR1 is SEHNR, CDR2 FQNEAQ (reference sequence). The J segment lost 5 bases and the V segment lost 8 bases, leaving 7 bases of the junction unmatched. CDR3: CASGQGADTEAFF. The CDR3 DNA reads as TGTGCCAGCGGCCAGGGGGCGGATACTGAAGCTTTCTTT.

The chain combines TRBV7-2 with TRBJ1-2; 10 bases match TRBD1. Trimming at V came to 5 bases and at J to 5 bases, leaving 5 bases not matched to a gene. The CDR3 is 14 residues long. The germline V gene has CDR1 SGHTA and CDR2 FQGNSA. This chain's CDR3 is CASSPLGQGYGYTF. CDR3 nucleotides: TGTGCCAGCAGCCCCTTGGGACAGGGGTATGGCTACACCTTC.

This clone has a handful of counts. This sequence joins TRBV19 and TRBJ2-2; no firm D call. The germline gives CDR1 LNHDA, CDR2 SQIVND (reference sequence). This CDR3 is built from 14 residues. V shed 2 bases and J shed 5 bases, with 9 bases lying between them. CDR3 sequence (DNA): TGTGCCAGTAGTATATCCAGAAGGACCGGGGAGCTGTTTTTT. It is translated as CASSISRRTGELFF.

V is TRBV7-2 and J is TRBJ2-3; the D is unclear. Per the germline V gene, CDR1 is SGHTA and CDR2 is FQGNSA. This CDR3 comprises 14 residues. V was pared by 3 bases and J by 3 bases, with 10 bases between. CDR3 sequence (DNA): TGTGCCAGCAGCTTGGCCCCAGGAACAGATACGCAGTATTTT. The encoded protein is CASSLAPGTDTQYF.

This clone was observed once. The chain recombines TRBV2 with TRBJ1-1; D not resolved. Germline CDR1 reads SNHLY; CDR2 reads FYNNEI. This CDR3 spans 14 amino acids. Trimming left V 5 bases short and J 1 base short, with 11 bases between. CDR3 protein: CASSFSRGNTEAFF. The CDR3 nucleotides are TGTGCCAGCAGTTTTTCTCGGGGGAACACTGAAGCTTTCTTT.

This chain connects TRBV5-4 to TRBJ2-3; the match to TRBD2 covers 7 bases. The CDR3 is 16 residues long. Germline V gene data show CDR1 as SGHNT and CDR2 as YYREEE (reference sequence). Trimming removed 2 bases from V and 1 base from J; junction bases left unmatched: 7. For the CDR3, the DNA is TGTGCCAGCAGCTTACGACTAGCCCCAGGCACAGATACGCAGTATTTT. It yields the protein CASSLRLAPGTDTQYF.

This rearrangement joins TRBV7-2 to TRBJ2-1; D gene uncertain. V shed 1 base and J shed 0 bases, with 7 bases lying between them. The CDR3 sequence is 15 residues long. Germline loops: CDR1 SGHTA, CDR2 FQGNSA. The CDR3, as DNA: TGTGCCAGCAGCTTAGGGATAGGCTCCTACAATGAGCAGTTCTTC. Translation: CASSLGIGSYNEQFF.

This clone has only one observation. The chain carries TRBV5-1 and TRBJ1-2; D is possibly TRBD1 (6 bases). CDR3 size: 17 residues. In germline, CDR1 is SGHRS, CDR2 YFSETQ. Trimming pared 0 bases from V and 4 bases from J, leaving 19 bases between. CDR3 DNA: TGCGCCAGCAGCTTGGCGCGGGGGGCCAGGCTACTCTATGGCTACACCTTC. Translating it yields CASSLARGARLLYGYTF.

This clone has only one observation. The J gene is TRBJ2-3, the V gene TRBV7-2; 11 bases are shared with TRBD2. The germline V gene has CDR1 SGHTA and CDR2 FQGNSA. The CDR3 spans 15 residues. Losses at the gene ends were 6 bases for V and 5 bases for J; bases not matched to a gene: 7. The CDR3 protein is CASRVSGGAQDTQYF. Written as DNA, the CDR3 is TGTGCCAGCAGGGTTAGCGGGGGGGCTCAAGATACGCAGTATTTT.

This clone occurred once. This rearrangement joins TRBV27 to TRBJ2-7; TRBD1 aligns across 8 bases. V lost 7 bases, J lost 4 bases, and 12 bases stayed unmatched. The CDR3 is 15 residues long. Germline CDR1 reads MNHEY; CDR2 reads SMNVEV (reference sequence). The CDR3 coding sequence is TGTGCCAGCATCGAGTGGACAGGGTCGGCATACGAGCAGTACTTC. This encodes CASIEWTGSAYEQYF.

The chain employs TRBV12-5 and TRBJ1-2; a possible D gene is TRBD1 (5 bases). CDR1 is LGHNT and CDR2 is FRNRAP in the germline V gene. This CDR3 region has 14 residues. V was cut by 3 bases and J by 4 bases, with 12 bases left in between. The CDR3 DNA is TGTGCTAGTGGTTTCCCTCAGGGTGTCTATGGCTACACCTTC. This encodes CASGFPQGVYGYTF. The variable domain in full, with the rest retrieved from reference TRBV12-5 and TRBJ1-2, is DARVTQTPRHKVTEMGQEVTMRCQPILGHNTVFWYRQTMMQGLELLAYFRNRAPLDDSGMPKDRFSAEMPDATLATLKIQPSEPRDSAVYFCASGFPQGVYGYTFGSGTRLTVV.